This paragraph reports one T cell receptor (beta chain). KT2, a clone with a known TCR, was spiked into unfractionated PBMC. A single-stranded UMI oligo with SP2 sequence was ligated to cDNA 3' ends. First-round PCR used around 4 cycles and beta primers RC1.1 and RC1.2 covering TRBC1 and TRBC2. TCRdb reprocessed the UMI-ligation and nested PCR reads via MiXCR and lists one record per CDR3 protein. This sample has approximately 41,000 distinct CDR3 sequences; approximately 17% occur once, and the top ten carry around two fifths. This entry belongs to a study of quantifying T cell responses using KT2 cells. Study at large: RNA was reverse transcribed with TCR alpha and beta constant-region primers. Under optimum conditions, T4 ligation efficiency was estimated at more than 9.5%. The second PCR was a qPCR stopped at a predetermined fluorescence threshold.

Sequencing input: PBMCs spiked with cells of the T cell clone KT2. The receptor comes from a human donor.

CDR3 sequence reads: CASSPRGGDEQFF. CDR3 nucleotide sequence: TGTGCCAGCTCACCGAGGGGCGGGGATGAGCAGTTCTTC. The genes are TRBV14 and TRBJ2-1; D might be TRBD2 (6 bases). V lost 8 bases and J 8 bases, leaving 16 bases between the germline ends. The CDR3 covers 13 residues. Germline lookup yields CDR1 SGHDN and CDR2 FVKESK.